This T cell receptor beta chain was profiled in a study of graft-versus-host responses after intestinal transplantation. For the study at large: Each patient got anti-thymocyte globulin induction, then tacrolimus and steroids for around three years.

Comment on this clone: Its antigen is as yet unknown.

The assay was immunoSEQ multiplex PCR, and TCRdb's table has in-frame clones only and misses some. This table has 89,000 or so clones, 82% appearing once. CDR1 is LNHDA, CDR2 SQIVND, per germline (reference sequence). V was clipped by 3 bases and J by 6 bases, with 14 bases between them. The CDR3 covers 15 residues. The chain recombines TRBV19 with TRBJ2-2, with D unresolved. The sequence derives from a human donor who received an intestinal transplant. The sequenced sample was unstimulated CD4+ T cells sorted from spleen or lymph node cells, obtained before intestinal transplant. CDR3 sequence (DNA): TGTGCCAGTAGTATTCCTCTTTTATTCGCCGGGGAGCTGTTTTTT. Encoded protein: CASSIPLLFAGELFF.